The 26 T cell receptor beta chains in this list originate from one sample, sequenced in a study of cytomegalovirus exposure and HLA in healthy donors. Use of 60 Vbeta and 13 Jbeta primers characterized the PCR. Here immunoSEQ multiplex PCR was the method, and the copy in TCRdb shows in-frame clones only, minus some. The table lists roughly 200,000 clones, 82% of them singletons. Input material: PBMCs. Receptors were obtained from a woman in her 40s in good health and CMV-seronegative.

The rearrangement joins TRBV19 to TRBJ2-7; 8 bases map to TRBD2. Germline-derived CDR1 and CDR2 are LNHDA and SQIVND (reference sequence). The CDR3 covers 15 residues. V trimming: 3 bases; J trimming: 0 bases; junction bases outside the gene matches: 4. CDR3 protein: CASSIAGGSSYEQYF. The CDR3 DNA is TGTGCCAGTAGTATTGCGGGAGGTTCCTCCTACGAGCAGTACTTC.

This clone has just a few counts. The chain uses TRBV29-1 and TRBJ2-2; 7 bases agree with TRBD1. CDR1 is SQVTM and CDR2 is ANQGSEA in the germline V gene. V trimming: 6 bases; J trimming: 0 bases; junction bases outside the gene matches: 7. The CDR3 consists of 15 residues. The CDR3 loop reads CSVIGTVSNTGELFF. The CDR3, as DNA: TGCAGCGTAATAGGGACAGTATCGAACACCGGGGAGCTGTTTTTT.

Concerning this clone itself: One junction end does not reproduce the germline sequence, and a read error may be involved. The genes are TRBV25-1 and TRBJ2-4; no clear D gene. Germline CDR1 and CDR2: MGHDK and SYGVNS. The CDR3 is 10 amino acids. The CDR3 coding sequence is TGTGCCAGCCGAGGCCCTGCATTAGTCTTC. Amino acids: CASRGPALVF.

The chain couples TRBV10-1 to TRBJ2-1; D remains ambiguous. The CDR3 totals 16 residues. The V and J ends lost 3 bases and 4 bases respectively, with 16 bases between them. Germline V gene data show CDR1 as WNHNN and CDR2 as SYGVQD (reference sequence). CDR3 DNA: TGCGCCAGCAGTGAATTGGTGACTTTCACTTACAATGAGCAGTTCTTC. This codes for CASSELVTFTYNEQFF.

The chain employs TRBV30 and TRBJ1-5; D remains ambiguous. From germline, CDR1 is GTSNPN and CDR2 SVGIG (reference sequence). This CDR3 has 14 residues. The ends were cut back, 0 bases at V and 5 bases at J, with 11 bases in the middle. Written as DNA, the CDR3 is TGTGCCTGGAGTGTTATTTTGGCCGATCAGCCCCAGCATTTT. It translates to CAWSVILADQPQHF.

V usage is TRBV18 and J usage is TRBJ2-7, with D maybe TRBD2 (6 bases). Germline-derived CDR1 and CDR2 are KGHSH and LQKENI. The CDR3 length is 13 residues. The V and J ends lost 5 bases and 5 bases respectively, with 13 bases between them. The chain's CDR3 is CASSRPGEDEQYF. The DNA of the CDR3 is TGTGCCAGCTCAAGACCCGGGGAGGACGAGCAGTACTTC.

The rearrangement uses TRBV19 and TRBJ1-4; perhaps TRBD1 as D (5 bases). Trimming pared 4 bases from V and 6 bases from J, leaving 12 bases between. The CDR3 extends over 14 amino acids. Germline loops: CDR1 LNHDA, CDR2 SQIVND (reference sequence). This CDR3 reads CASSRAAGDEKLFF. The CDR3 nucleotides are TGTGCCAGTAGTAGGGCGGCGGGGGATGAAAAACTGTTTTTT.

The chain has TRBV6-1 and TRBJ1-2; 9 bases are shared with TRBD1. Germline V gives CDR1 MNHNS, CDR2 SASEGT. Trimming removed 5 bases from V and 3 bases from J; junction bases left unmatched: 1. The CDR3 runs 13 residues. CDR3 protein: CASSWTGDYGYTF. CDR3 nucleotides: TGTGCCAGCAGTTGGACAGGGGACTATGGCTACACCTTC.

V gene TRBV12-5 combines with J gene TRBJ1-2; a weak D match, TRBD1 (5 bases). Germline V lookup: CDR1 LGHNT, CDR2 FRNRAP. The CDR3 contains 17 residues. V was pared by 0 bases and J by 3 bases, with 17 bases between. DNA of the CDR3: TGTGCTAGTGGTTTGGTATTGGGCAGGGATACGGACTATGGCTACACCTTC. Protein sequence: CASGLVLGRDTDYGYTF.

The chain uses TRBV27 and TRBJ2-2; 7 nucleotides align to TRBD2. CDR3 length: 18 amino acids. V lost 0 bases to trimming and J lost 0 bases; unmatched junction nucleotides: 7. The germline gives CDR1 MNHEY, CDR2 SMNVEV (reference sequence). Here the CDR3 reads CASSLSGLKLANTGELFF. CDR3 bases: TGTGCCAGCAGTTTATCGGGACTAAAGCTCGCGAACACCGGGGAGCTGTTTTTT.

The V gene is TRBV7-3, the J gene TRBJ2-1; D might be TRBD2 (5 bases). The germline V and J ends were trimmed by 1 base and 9 bases, with 16 bases remaining between them. CDR1 is SGHTA and CDR2 is FQGTGA in the germline V gene. The CDR3 consists of 15 residues. The chain's CDR3 is CASSLSSGPLGEQFF. The CDR3 DNA reads as TGTGCCAGCAGCTTAAGCAGCGGTCCATTGGGTGAGCAGTTCTTC.

About this clone: Compared with germline, one end of the junction differs, possibly owing to a read error. The rearrangement uses TRBV7-9 and TRBJ1-5; possibly TRBD1 for D (6 bases). The CDR3 loop spans 14 amino acids. Germline CDR1 SEHNR, CDR2 FQNEAQ (reference sequence). For the CDR3, the DNA is TGTTCCAGCAGCTTAGCTGGGGGCGGTCAGCCCCAGCATTTT. Translation: CSSSLAGGGQPQHF.

The gene calls are TRBV6-5 and TRBJ2-1; a weak D match, TRBD2 (5 bases). The CDR3 runs 14 residues. Trimming removed 7 bases from V and 5 bases from J, with 15 bases in between. Germline loops: CDR1 MNHEY, CDR2 SVGAGI. The DNA for the CDR3 is TGTGCCAGCAAATCCTACGGGGAAAACAATGAGCAGTTCTTC. Its translation: CASKSYGENNEQFF.

The rearrangement joins TRBV5-1 to TRBJ2-2; no definite D call. The CDR3 is 16 residues long. V lost 1 base to trimming and J lost 4 bases, with 14 bases between them. Germline V gives CDR1 SGHRS, CDR2 YFSETQ. CDR3 coding DNA: TGCGCCAGCAGCTTGCAACAGCCCATCTTCACCGGGGAGCTGTTTTTT. This gives the protein CASSLQQPIFTGELFF.

The sample holds one count of this clone. The CDR3 spells CASGEGGVKETQYF. The CDR3 DNA follows: TGTGCCAGCGGCGAGGGAGGGGTAAAAGAGACCCAGTACTTC. This chain connects TRBV28 to TRBJ2-5, with 7 bases fitting TRBD2. The CDR3 spans 14 residues. Trimming took 8 bases from V and 3 from J; bases not matched to a gene: 9. Germline-derived CDR1 and CDR2 are MDHEN and SYDVKM.

This CDR3 reads CASSPRQESYEQYF. The CDR3 DNA is TGTGCCAGCAGTCCGAGACAGGAATCTTACGAGCAGTACTTC. J is TRBJ2-5 and V is TRBV27, with D possibly TRBD1 on 6 matching bases. TRBJ2-7 matches the DNA end more closely, so the J call is doubtful. The CDR3 spans 14 residues. CDR1 MNHEY and CDR2 SMNVEV come from the germline V gene (reference sequence).

Only a few counts were recorded for this clone. The chain is built from TRBV5-6 and TRBJ1-1; no definite D call. The CDR3 has 12 amino acids. Deletions cut 2 bases from V and 6 bases from J, with 8 bases between. The germline V gene has CDR1 SGHDT and CDR2 YYEEEE. The CDR3 DNA reads TGTGCCAGCAGCTTCCTGCGGTCTGAAGCTTTCTTT. As protein: CASSFLRSEAFF.

The gene calls are TRBV30 and TRBJ2-7; 7 nucleotides line up with TRBD2. The CDR3 loop spans 13 amino acids. Germline assignment: CDR1 GTSNPN and CDR2 SVGIG (reference sequence). V lost 2 bases, J lost 3 bases, and 4 bases stayed unmatched. The CDR3 coding sequence is TGTGCCTGGAGTTTGGGGGGGAACTACGAGCAGTACTTC. Its protein is CAWSLGGNYEQYF. Looking up the rest from reference TRBV30 and TRBJ2-7 gives the full variable domain: SQTIHQWPATLVQPVGSPLSLECTVEGTSNPNLYWYRQAAGRGLQLLFYSVGIGQISSEVPQNLSASRPQDRQFILSSKKLLLSDSGFYLCAWSLGGNYEQYFGPGTRLTVT.

The chain employs TRBV25-1 and TRBJ2-1, with 9 bases aligning to TRBD1. V shed 5 bases and J 10 bases; nucleotides not matched to a gene: 9. There are 14 residues in the CDR3. The V gene's germline CDR1 is MGHDK and CDR2 SYGVNS. The CDR3 region has the DNA TGTGCCAGCAGTATACAACAGGGGGCCGGGGAGCAGTTCTTC. Its protein is CASSIQQGAGEQFF.

V and J are TRBV27 and TRBJ1-5; TRBD1 agrees at 7 bases. This CDR3 has 15 residues. Germline CDR1 MNHEY, CDR2 SMNVEV (reference sequence). V trimming: 3 bases; J trimming: 4 bases; junction bases outside the gene matches: 6. CDR3 residues: CASSFARTGNQPQHF. CDR3 coding DNA: TGTGCCAGCAGTTTCGCCAGGACAGGAAATCAGCCCCAGCATTTT.

The chain carries TRBV18 and TRBJ2-5; 7 bases are shared with TRBD1. This CDR3 comprises 13 residues. Germline V gene sequence: CDR1 KGHSH, CDR2 LQKENI. The junction had 2 bases not matched to a gene; V was cut back by 4 bases and J by 3 bases. The CDR3 DNA reads as TGTGCCAGCTCACGAGGGACAGAAGAGACCCAGTACTTC. It yields the protein CASSRGTEETQYF.

The rearrangement links TRBV19 to TRBJ1-1; 7 bases align to TRBD1. CDR1 LNHDA and CDR2 SQIVND come from the germline V gene (reference sequence). The CDR3 contains 15 residues. The V gene end was trimmed by 6 bases and the J gene end by 1 base; junction bases not matched to a gene: 8. The CDR3 loop is CASRSWDSSNTEAFF. CDR3 nucleotide sequence: TGTGCCAGTAGGTCTTGGGACAGTTCGAACACTGAAGCTTTCTTT. Together with reference TRBV19 and TRBJ1-1, the CDR3 gives the full variable domain: DGGITQSPKYLFRKEGQNVTLSCEQNLNHDAMYWYRQDPGQGLRLIYYSQIVNDFQKGDIAEGYSVSREKKESFPLTVTSAQKNPTAFYLCASRSWDSSNTEAFFGQGTRLTVV.

To note about this clone: The junction departs from germline at one end; a sequencing error may be responsible. The rearrangement uses TRBV14 and TRBJ2-7; 10 bases are shared with TRBD2. Germline values: CDR1 SGHDN, CDR2 FVKESK. This CDR3 contains 15 residues. CDR3 loop: CTSSQTLAGVHEQYF. The CDR3 DNA reads TGTACCAGCAGCCAAACCCTAGCGGGAGTCCACGAGCAGTACTTC.

The chain links TRBV19 to TRBJ1-2, with a weak D call TRBD1 (6 bases). V lost 10 bases to trimming and J lost 7 bases, with 16 bases between them. Germline V gene lookup returns CDR1 LNHDA and CDR2 SQIVND (reference sequence). The CDR3 sequence is 12 residues long. The CDR3 DNA follows: TGTGCCATTAAACAGGGTTGGAGTGGCTACACCTTC. It is translated as CAIKQGWSGYTF.

The chain uses TRBV5-1 and TRBJ2-5; 15 nucleotides align to TRBD2. The CDR3 runs 18 residues. In germline, CDR1 is SGHRS, CDR2 YFSETQ. V gave up 3 bases and J gave up 2 bases; unmatched junction bases: 8. CDR3 protein: CASSSGLAGGLGQETQYF. Written as DNA, the CDR3 is TGCGCCAGCAGCTCGGGACTAGCGGGAGGATTGGGACAAGAGACCCAGTACTTC.

V gene TRBV5-4 combines with J gene TRBJ1-2; weak D call: TRBD1 (6 bases). In germline, CDR1 is SGHNT, CDR2 YYREEE (reference sequence). The CDR3 totals 13 residues. V shed 4 bases and J shed 6 bases, with 13 bases lying between them. In nucleotides, the CDR3 is TGTGCCAGCAGCGCGATACAGGGCGATGGCTACACCTTC. Translated: CASSAIQGDGYTF.